The clone carrying this TCR beta chain came up a few times. Its antigen remains unknown. TCRdb redid the calling of the reads with MiXCR, one entry per CDR3 protein. The table lists 450,000 to 550,000 distinct CDR3 sequences, approximately 46% of them singletons. The data belong to a study of T cell repertoires in cytomegalovirus infection. Germline V CDR1 and CDR2: LNHDA, SQIVND (reference sequence). Trimming removed 5 bases from V and 9 bases from J, with 20 bases in between. The CDR3 spans 15 residues. This specimen was cultured PBMCs, taken from culture after CMV antigen stimulation. The source is a human donor in good health (CMV status not recorded). Some clones in this sample may be carry-over from other donors' samples. The V gene is TRBV19, the J gene TRBJ2-1; possibly TRBD1 for D (6 bases). The CDR3 loop reads CASSRGTQWAGEQFF. The CDR3 DNA follows: TGTGCCAGTAGTCGTGGGACACAGTGGGCGGGTGAGCAGTTCTTC.